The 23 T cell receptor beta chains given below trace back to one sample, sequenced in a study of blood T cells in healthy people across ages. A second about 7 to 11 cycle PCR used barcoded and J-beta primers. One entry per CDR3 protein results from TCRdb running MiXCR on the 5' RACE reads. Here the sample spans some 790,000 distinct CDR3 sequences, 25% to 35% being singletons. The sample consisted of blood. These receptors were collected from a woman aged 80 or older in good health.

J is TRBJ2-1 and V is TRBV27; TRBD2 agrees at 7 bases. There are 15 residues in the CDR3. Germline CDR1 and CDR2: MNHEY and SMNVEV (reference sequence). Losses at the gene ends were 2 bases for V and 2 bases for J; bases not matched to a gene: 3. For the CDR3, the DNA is TGTGCCAGCAGTTTAAGTGCGGGGGCCTACAATGAGCAGTTCTTC. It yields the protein CASSLSAGAYNEQFF.

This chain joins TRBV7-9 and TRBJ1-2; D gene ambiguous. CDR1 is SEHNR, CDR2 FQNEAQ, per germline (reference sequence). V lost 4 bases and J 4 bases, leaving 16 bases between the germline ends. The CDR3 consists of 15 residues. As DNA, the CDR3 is TGTGCCAGCAGCTCCCAGACGGCTGCCTTCTATGGCTACACCTTC. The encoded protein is CASSSQTAAFYGYTF. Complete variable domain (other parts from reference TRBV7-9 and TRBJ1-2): DTGVSQNPRHKITKRGQNVTFRCDPISEHNRLYWYRQTLGQGPEFLTYFQNEAQLEKSRLLSDRFSAERPKGSFSTLEIQRTEQGDSAMYLCASSSQTAAFYGYTFGSGTRLTVV.

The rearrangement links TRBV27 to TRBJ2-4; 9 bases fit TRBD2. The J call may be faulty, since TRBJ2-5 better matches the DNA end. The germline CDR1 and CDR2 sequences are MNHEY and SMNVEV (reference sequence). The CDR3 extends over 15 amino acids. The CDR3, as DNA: TGTGCCAGCAGTTCGGCTAGCGGGGTAGGAGAGACCCAGTACTTC. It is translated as CASSSASGVGETQYF.

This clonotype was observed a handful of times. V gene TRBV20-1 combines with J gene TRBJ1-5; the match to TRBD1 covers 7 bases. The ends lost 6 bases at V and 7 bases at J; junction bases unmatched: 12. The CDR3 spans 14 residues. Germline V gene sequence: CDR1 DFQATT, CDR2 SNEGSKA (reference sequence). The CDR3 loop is CSATGTVDLQPQHF. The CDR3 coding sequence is TGCAGTGCAACAGGGACAGTCGACCTCCAGCCCCAGCATTTT.

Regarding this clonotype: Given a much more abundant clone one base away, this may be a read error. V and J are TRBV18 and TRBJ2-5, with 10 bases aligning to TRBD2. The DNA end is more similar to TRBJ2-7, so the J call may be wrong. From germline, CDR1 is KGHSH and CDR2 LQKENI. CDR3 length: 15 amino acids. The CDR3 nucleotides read TGTGTCAGCTCGTCAACTAGCGGGACCACCTACGAGCAGTACTTC. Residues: CVSSSTSGTTYEQYF.

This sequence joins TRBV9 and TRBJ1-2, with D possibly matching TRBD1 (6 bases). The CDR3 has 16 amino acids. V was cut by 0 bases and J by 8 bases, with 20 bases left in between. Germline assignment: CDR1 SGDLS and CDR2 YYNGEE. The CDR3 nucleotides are TGTGCCAGCAGCGTAGCTACCGGGGGCGCGTTCGGCGGCTACACCTTC. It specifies CASSVATGGAFGGYTF.

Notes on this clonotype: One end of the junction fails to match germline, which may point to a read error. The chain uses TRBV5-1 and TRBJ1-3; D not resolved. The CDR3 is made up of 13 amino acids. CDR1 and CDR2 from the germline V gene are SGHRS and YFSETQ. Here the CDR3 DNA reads TGCGTCAGCAGCGGGTGGTCTGGAAACACCATATATTTT. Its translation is CVSSGWSGNTIYF.

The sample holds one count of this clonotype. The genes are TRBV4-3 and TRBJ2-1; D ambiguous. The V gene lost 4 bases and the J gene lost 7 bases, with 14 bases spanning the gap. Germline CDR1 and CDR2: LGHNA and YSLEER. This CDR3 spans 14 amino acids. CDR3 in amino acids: CASSRYLEVNEQFF. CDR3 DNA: TGCGCCAGCAGCCGATACCTAGAGGTGAATGAGCAGTTCTTC.

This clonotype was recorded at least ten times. As DNA, the CDR3 is TGTGCCAGCAGTGAAGGGGACAGCTCCGTCTCCTACAATGAGCAGTTCTTC. Its translation: CASSEGDSSVSYNEQFF. This chain links TRBV6-1 with TRBJ2-1; 7 positions agree with TRBD1. Trimming removed 1 base from V and 0 bases from J; junction bases left unmatched: 6. CDR1 is MNHNS and CDR2 is SASEGT in the germline V gene. The CDR3 length is 17 residues.

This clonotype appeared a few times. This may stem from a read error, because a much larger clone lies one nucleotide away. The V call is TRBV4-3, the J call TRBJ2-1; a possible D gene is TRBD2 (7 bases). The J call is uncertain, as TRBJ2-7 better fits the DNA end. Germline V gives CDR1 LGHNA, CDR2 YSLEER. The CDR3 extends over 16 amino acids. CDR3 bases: TGCGCCAGCAGCCAAGTAGGGGGGGGCGCCTACAATGAGCAGTACTTC. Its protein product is CASSQVGGGAYNEQYF.

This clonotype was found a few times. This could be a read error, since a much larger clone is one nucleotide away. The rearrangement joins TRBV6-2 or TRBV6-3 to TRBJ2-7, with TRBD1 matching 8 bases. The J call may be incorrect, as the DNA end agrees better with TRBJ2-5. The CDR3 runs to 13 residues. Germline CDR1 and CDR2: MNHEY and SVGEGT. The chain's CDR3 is CASGYPGGRTQYF. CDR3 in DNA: TGTGCCAGCGGTTACCCAGGGGGCAGGACCCAGTACTTC.

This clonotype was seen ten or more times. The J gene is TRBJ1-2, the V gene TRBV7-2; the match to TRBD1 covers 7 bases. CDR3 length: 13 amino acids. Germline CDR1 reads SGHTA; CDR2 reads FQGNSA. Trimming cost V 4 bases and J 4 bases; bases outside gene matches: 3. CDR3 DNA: TGTGCCAGCAGCTCTTGGACAGGCTATGGCTACACCTTC. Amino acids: CASSSWTGYGYTF.

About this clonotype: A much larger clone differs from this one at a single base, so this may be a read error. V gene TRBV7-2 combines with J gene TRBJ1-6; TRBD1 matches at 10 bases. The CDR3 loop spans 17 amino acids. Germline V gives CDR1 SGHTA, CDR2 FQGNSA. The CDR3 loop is CASRSGTGVTYNSPRHF. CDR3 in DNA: TGTGCCAGCAGGAGCGGGACAGGGGTTACTTATAATTCACCCCGCCACTTT.

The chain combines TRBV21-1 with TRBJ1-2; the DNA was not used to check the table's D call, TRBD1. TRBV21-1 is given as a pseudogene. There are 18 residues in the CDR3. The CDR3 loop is CAGSKKHLGQALHYGYTF. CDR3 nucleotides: TGTGCCGGCAGCAAAAAGCACCTAGGACAGGCTCTCCACTATGGCTACACCTTC.

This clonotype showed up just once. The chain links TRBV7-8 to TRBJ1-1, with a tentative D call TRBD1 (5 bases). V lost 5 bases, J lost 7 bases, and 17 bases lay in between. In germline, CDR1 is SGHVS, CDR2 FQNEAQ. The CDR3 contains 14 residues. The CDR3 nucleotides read TGTGCCAGCAGCCCCCGGACAAGCTATTTTGAAGCTTTCTTT. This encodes CASSPRTSYFEAFF.

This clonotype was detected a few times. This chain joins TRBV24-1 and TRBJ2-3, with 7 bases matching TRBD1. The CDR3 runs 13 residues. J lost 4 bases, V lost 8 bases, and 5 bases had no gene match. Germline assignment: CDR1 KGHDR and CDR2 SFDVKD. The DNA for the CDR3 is TGTGCCACCAACGAGGGGGCCGCAGATACGCAGTATTTT. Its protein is CATNEGAADTQYF.

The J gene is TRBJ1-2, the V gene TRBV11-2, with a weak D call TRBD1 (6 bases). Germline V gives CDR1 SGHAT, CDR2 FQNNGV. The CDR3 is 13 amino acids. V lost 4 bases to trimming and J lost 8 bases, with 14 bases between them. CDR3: CASSSAGAGGYTF. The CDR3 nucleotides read TGTGCCAGCAGCTCGGCAGGGGCGGGAGGCTACACCTTC.

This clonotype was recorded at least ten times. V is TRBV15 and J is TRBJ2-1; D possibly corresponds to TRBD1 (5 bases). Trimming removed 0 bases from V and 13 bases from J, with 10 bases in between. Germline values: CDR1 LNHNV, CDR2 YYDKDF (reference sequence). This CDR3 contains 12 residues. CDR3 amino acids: CATSRDQGKQFF. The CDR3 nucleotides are TGTGCCACCAGCAGAGATCAGGGAAAACAGTTCTTC.

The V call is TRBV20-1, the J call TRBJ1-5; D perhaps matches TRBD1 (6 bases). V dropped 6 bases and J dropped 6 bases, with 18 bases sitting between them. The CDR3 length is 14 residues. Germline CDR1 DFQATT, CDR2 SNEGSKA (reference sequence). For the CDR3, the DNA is TGCAGTGCCAAACAGGGCGCAGGGGTTCAGCCCCAGCATTTT. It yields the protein CSAKQGAGVQPQHF.

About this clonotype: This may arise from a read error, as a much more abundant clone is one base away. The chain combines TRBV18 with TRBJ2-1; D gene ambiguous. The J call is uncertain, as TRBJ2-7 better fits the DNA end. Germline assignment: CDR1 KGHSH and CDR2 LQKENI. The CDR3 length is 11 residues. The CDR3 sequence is CASYRKKEQYF. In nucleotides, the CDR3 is TGTGCCAGCTATAGAAAGAAAGAGCAGTACTTC.

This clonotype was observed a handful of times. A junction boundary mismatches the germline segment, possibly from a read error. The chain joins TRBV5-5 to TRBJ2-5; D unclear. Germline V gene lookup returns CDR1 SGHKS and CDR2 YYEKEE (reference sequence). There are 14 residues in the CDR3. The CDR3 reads CASSPGRKQVTQYF. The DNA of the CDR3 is TGTGCCAGCAGCCCCGGACGGAAACAAGTGACCCAGTACTTC.

CDR3 coding DNA: TGCGCCAGCAGCCCGGGACTAGAAATGGGGTGGGACACAGATACGCAGTATTTT. Translated, it gives CASSPGLEMGWDTDTQYF. The J gene is TRBJ2-3, the V gene TRBV10-1; 8 bases align to TRBD2. The CDR3 is 18 residues long. V gave up 6 bases and J gave up 2 bases; unmatched junction bases: 16. CDR1 is WNHNN, CDR2 SYGVQD, per germline (reference sequence).

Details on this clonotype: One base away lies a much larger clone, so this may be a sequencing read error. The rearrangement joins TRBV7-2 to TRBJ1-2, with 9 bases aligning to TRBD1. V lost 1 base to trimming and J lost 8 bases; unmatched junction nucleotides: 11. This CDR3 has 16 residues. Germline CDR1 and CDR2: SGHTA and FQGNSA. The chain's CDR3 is CASSLETGGGLLGYTF. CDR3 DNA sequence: TGTGCCAGCAGCTTAGAGACAGGGGGGGGGTTGCTAGGCTACACCTTC.